The 14 T cell receptor beta chains below were found in one sample sequenced in a study of blood T cell repertoires in COVID-19. Repertoires were generated with immunoSEQ multiplex PCR, while TCRdb's copy carries only in-frame clones and drops some. The data contain 300,000 to 350,000 clones, roughly nine tenths of them singletons. The material sequenced was peripheral blood. These receptors were collected from a young man with active or convalescent COVID-19.

This rearrangement joins TRBV5-1 to TRBJ2-2; D may be TRBD1 (5 bases). Germline V lookup: CDR1 SGHRS, CDR2 YFSETQ. The germline V and J ends were trimmed by 5 bases and 0 bases, with 11 bases remaining between them. This CDR3 is 15 amino acids long. The CDR3 DNA follows: TGCGCCAGCAGGGTTCAGGGCTCGAACACCGGGGAGCTGTTTTTT. It specifies CASRVQGSNTGELFF.

The chain combines TRBV5-1 with TRBJ1-1; possibly TRBD1 for D (5 bases). Trimming took off 1 base at V and 3 bases at J, with 10 bases between the two ends. This CDR3 region has 14 residues. Germline-derived CDR1 and CDR2 are SGHRS and YFSETQ. The CDR3 reads CASSLFGGDTEAFF. CDR3 in DNA: TGCGCCAGCAGCTTGTTCGGGGGGGACACTGAAGCTTTCTTT. Variable domain in full (rest from reference TRBV5-1 and TRBJ1-1): KAGVTQTPRYLIKTRGQQVTLSCSPISGHRSVSWYQQTPGQGLQFLFEYFSETQRNKGNFPGRFSGRQFSNSRSEMNVSTLELGDSALYLCASSLFGGDTEAFFGQGTRLTVV.

The J gene is TRBJ2-2, the V gene TRBV5-8; D gene ambiguous. The V and J ends lost 2 bases and 6 bases respectively, with 5 bases between them. Germline CDR1 and CDR2: SGHTS and YDEGEE. CDR3 length: 12 amino acids. The CDR3 nucleotides read TGTGCCAGCAGCTTAACAGCCGGGGAGCTGTTTTTT. Residues: CASSLTAGELFF.

The chain carries TRBV15 and TRBJ2-3; D not certain. Germline CDR1 is LNHNV and CDR2 is YYDKDF (reference sequence). The V and J ends lost 4 bases and 0 bases respectively, with 14 bases between them. This CDR3 is built from 16 residues. DNA for the CDR3: TGTGCCACCAGCACCCCAACAGATATAAGCACAGATACGCAGTATTTT. Amino acid sequence: CATSTPTDISTDTQYF.

J is TRBJ1-3 and V is TRBV2; TRBD1 is a possible D gene (5 bases). This CDR3 has 17 amino acids. Germline CDR1 and CDR2: SNHLY and FYNNEI. V was clipped by 0 bases and J by 3 bases, with 15 bases between them. CDR3 loop: CASSEARTGHRGNTIYF. As DNA, the CDR3 is TGTGCCAGCAGTGAAGCGAGGACCGGACACCGTGGAAACACCATATATTTT.

In this sample, this clone turned up once. The chain combines TRBV6-2 or TRBV6-3 with TRBJ1-2; D not certain. CDR1 is MNHEY and CDR2 is SVGEGT in the germline V gene. This CDR3 is built from 12 residues. V dropped 6 bases and J dropped 6 bases, with 11 bases sitting between them. DNA for the CDR3: TGTGCCAGCAGCCACTACATGGATGGCTACACCTTC. Translating gives CASSHYMDGYTF.

This clone was recorded a few times. The chain joins TRBV7-8 to TRBJ1-2; 9 nucleotides match TRBD1. J lost 7 bases, V lost 2 bases, and 14 bases had no gene match. This CDR3 has 17 residues. Looked up from germline, CDR1 is SGHVS and CDR2 is FQNEAQ. The CDR3 DNA is TGTGCCAGCAGCTTATTAGTGGTCGGGACAGGGTACGGTGGCTACACCTTC. Translated: CASSLLVVGTGYGGYTF.

The chain has TRBV19 and TRBJ2-3; 7 bases align to TRBD2. CDR1 LNHDA and CDR2 SQIVND come from the germline V gene (reference sequence). The CDR3 runs to 17 residues. The J segment lost 2 bases and the V segment lost 2 bases, leaving 10 bases of the junction unmatched. CDR3 bases: TGTGCCAGTAGTATAAACCTGGGCGGGAGCATCACAGATACGCAGTATTTT. This encodes CASSINLGGSITDTQYF.

The V and J genes are TRBV11-3 and TRBJ2-3; D unclear. CDR3 size: 14 residues. CDR1 and CDR2 from the germline V gene are SGHNT and YENEEA. V was pared by 0 bases and J by 2 bases, with 6 bases between. CDR3 DNA: TGTGCCAGCAGCTTAGACCAGTTCACAGATACGCAGTATTTT. This codes for CASSLDQFTDTQYF.

This clone appeared a few times. The chain uses TRBV5-1 and TRBJ2-1; possible D gene TRBD1, 5 bases. Trimming took off 3 bases at V and 9 bases at J, with 16 bases between the two ends. This CDR3 contains 14 residues. Germline-derived CDR1 and CDR2 are SGHRS and YFSETQ. The CDR3 loop reads CASSYETEFGEQFF. The CDR3, as DNA: TGCGCCAGCAGCTATGAGACAGAGTTTGGTGAGCAGTTCTTC.

As DNA, the CDR3 is TGTGCCAGCAGCCTCGATTATTGGACAGAGCAGTACTTC. Protein: CASSLDYWTEQYF. The chain combines TRBV11-2 with TRBJ2-7; D is perhaps TRBD1 (5 bases). Trimming stripped 5 bases from V and 7 bases from J, with 15 bases between. Germline-derived CDR1 and CDR2 are SGHAT and FQNNGV. CDR3 length: 13 amino acids.

V and J are TRBV9 and TRBJ1-3; D possibly corresponds to TRBD1 (6 bases). Per the germline V gene, CDR1 is SGDLS and CDR2 is YYNGEE. Trimming took off 0 bases at V and 3 bases at J, with 16 bases between the two ends. This CDR3 spans 17 amino acids. The CDR3 loop is CASSVEGPPDSGNTIYF. The CDR3 DNA is TGTGCCAGCAGCGTAGAGGGCCCCCCGGACAGTGGAAACACCATATATTTT.

The rearrangement joins TRBV7-2 to TRBJ2-5; TRBD1 is a possible D gene (6 bases). V was pared by 4 bases and J by 2 bases, with 14 bases between. The CDR3 contains 15 residues. Germline assignment: CDR1 SGHTA and CDR2 FQGNSA. CDR3 sequence (DNA): TGTGCCAGCAGCTGGGGGCTAGGGTGGCAAGAGACCCAGTACTTC. Its protein is CASSWGLGWQETQYF.

The chain carries TRBV10-1 and TRBJ2-3; D gene ambiguous. Trimming shortened V by 5 bases and J by 2 bases, and 8 bases separated the two germline ends. The germline V gene has CDR1 WNHNN and CDR2 SYGVQD (reference sequence). The CDR3 runs to 13 residues. The CDR3 DNA reads TGCGCCAGCAGTTTTAGCCTCACAGATACGCAGTATTTT. This sequence encodes CASSFSLTDTQYF.